The T cell receptor (beta chain) described here comes from a study of shared clonotypes between healthy human individuals. Study-level background: There were three CD4 naive, three CD4 memory, two CD8 naive and one CD8 memory plates per donor. The study's findings and limits: Clonotypes not shared had lower generation probabilities than those common to all four donors. Specimens sampled were limited to blood, with tissue repertoires likely differing.

Assay used: immunoSEQ multiplex PCR; TCRdb lists only in-frame clones, some missing. The table has roughly 1.4 million clones, just under 99% seen once; the top ten hold 0.36%. Only Caucasian adults living in Nashville, Tennessee served as donors. CDR1 is MNHNS and CDR2 is SASEGT in the germline V gene. J gave up 5 bases and V 3 bases, and 6 bases lay outside the gene matches. The CDR3 runs to 15 residues. This clone was detected only once. Its antigen is currently unknown. This rearrangement joins TRBV6-1 to TRBJ2-7; 11 nucleotides match TRBD2. The receptor was derived from a man aged 25 to 40 in good health. Sequenced: naive CD4+ T cells sorted from blood. Regarding subset: CD45RA+ positively selected. The chain's CDR3 is CASSEGTSGSNEQYF. The CDR3 coding sequence is TGTGCCAGCAGTGAGGGGACTAGCGGTTCCAACGAGCAGTACTTC.